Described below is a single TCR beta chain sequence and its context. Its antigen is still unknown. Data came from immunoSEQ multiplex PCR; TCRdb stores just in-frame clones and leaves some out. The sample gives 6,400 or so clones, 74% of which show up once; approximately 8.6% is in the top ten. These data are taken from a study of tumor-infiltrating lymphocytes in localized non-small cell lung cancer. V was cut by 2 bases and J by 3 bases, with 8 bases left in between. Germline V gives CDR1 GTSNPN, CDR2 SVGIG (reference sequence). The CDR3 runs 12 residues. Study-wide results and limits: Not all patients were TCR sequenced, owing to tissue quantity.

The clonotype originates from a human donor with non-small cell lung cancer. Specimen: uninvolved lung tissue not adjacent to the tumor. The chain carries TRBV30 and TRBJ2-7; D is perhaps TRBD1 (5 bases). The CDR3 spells CAWSPDSYEQYF. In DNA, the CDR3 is TGTGCCTGGAGTCCTGACAGCTACGAGCAGTACTTC.